Listed here are 21 T cell receptor beta chains from one sample, sequenced in a study of blood T cell repertoires in COVID-19. Produced via immunoSEQ multiplex PCR; TCRdb's table is partial and in-frame only. The profile covers around 50,000 clones, with over 65% appearing a single time and roughly 11% taken by the ten largest. Sequencing was done on a sample of peripheral blood. These TCRs come from a man older than 75 with COVID-19, enrolled during active disease.

J is TRBJ1-3 and V is TRBV7-6; perhaps TRBD1 as D (5 bases). Germline V gene sequence: CDR1 SGHVS, CDR2 FNYEAQ. This CDR3 is 15 amino acids long. V was pared by 1 base and J by 3 bases, with 10 bases between. This CDR3 reads CASSLEDSIGNTIYF. Written as DNA, the CDR3 is TGTGCCAGCAGCTTAGAAGACAGTATTGGAAACACCATATATTTT.

This clone was counted a few times. V and J are TRBV3-1 (or the pseudogene TRBV3-2) and TRBJ1-3; TRBD1 matches 9 bases. This CDR3 contains 17 residues. Trimming removed 0 bases from V and 8 bases from J; junction bases left unmatched: 11. Germline V gene sequence: CDR1 LGHDT, CDR2 YNNKEL (reference sequence). The CDR3 DNA follows: TGTGCCAGCAGCCAAGACCAATCCGGGACAGGGCGAGACACCATATATTTT. It codes for CASSQDQSGTGRDTIYF.

V and J are TRBV19 and TRBJ1-4; 10 positions match TRBD1. CDR3 length equals 16 residues. Germline V gene lookup returns CDR1 LNHDA and CDR2 SQIVND (reference sequence). The V and J ends lost 2 bases and 5 bases, in that order; junction bases with no gene match: 5. The CDR3 protein is CASSIPGTGVNEKLFF. The CDR3 bases are TGTGCCAGTAGTATACCCGGGACAGGGGTAAATGAAAAACTGTTTTTT.

This rearrangement joins TRBV10-3 to TRBJ1-1; TRBD1 might be the D (6 bases). Trimming pared 4 bases from V and 2 bases from J, leaving 11 bases between. This CDR3 has 14 residues. Germline V gives CDR1 ENHRY, CDR2 SYGVKD. This CDR3 reads CAISAQGINTEAFF. The CDR3 nucleotides are TGTGCCATCAGTGCGCAGGGGATCAACACTGAAGCTTTCTTT.

The CDR3 loop is CASSLPQQGRSGLMFF. The DNA of the CDR3 is TGTGCCAGCAGCTTACCGCAACAGGGGAGATCGGGTTTGATGTTTTTT. The V call is TRBV7-2, the J call TRBJ1-4; 7 bases agree with TRBD1. This CDR3 has 16 amino acids. V dropped 2 bases and J dropped 15; count of bases not matched to a gene: 18. Germline lookup yields CDR1 SGHTA and CDR2 FQGNSA.

V gene TRBV2 combines with J gene TRBJ1-1; D call uncertain. V lost 10 bases to trimming and J lost 3 bases, with 15 bases between them. The CDR3 runs to 13 residues. Looked up from germline, CDR1 is SNHLY and CDR2 is FYNNEI. This chain's CDR3 is CATHRNVDTEAFF. The CDR3 DNA is TGTGCCACCCATAGAAACGTGGACACTGAAGCTTTCTTT.

The chain recombines TRBV11-2 with TRBJ2-3, with 7 bases aligning to TRBD1. Germline CDR1 SGHAT, CDR2 FQNNGV. V was pared by 4 bases and J by 4 bases, with 17 bases of the junction left unmatched. This CDR3 contains 18 residues. This CDR3 is CASSSILSTGVKADTQYF. In DNA form, the CDR3 reads TGTGCCAGCAGCTCCATTCTTAGTACAGGGGTAAAGGCAGATACGCAGTATTTT.

The chain couples TRBV19 to TRBJ1-1, with 7 bases fitting TRBD1. The V gene's germline CDR1 is LNHDA and CDR2 SQIVND (reference sequence). The CDR3 consists of 14 residues. V was clipped by 1 base and J by 4 bases; unmatched bases: 3. The CDR3 region is CASSIGSGGTEAFF. CDR3 DNA sequence: TGTGCCAGTAGTATAGGTTCAGGGGGCACTGAAGCTTTCTTT.

This clone has more than one count but fewer than ten. This rearrangement joins TRBV19 to TRBJ2-1; TRBD1 is a possible D gene (6 bases). In germline, CDR1 is LNHDA, CDR2 SQIVND (reference sequence). There are 12 residues in the CDR3. V lost 5 bases and J 7 bases, leaving 9 bases between the germline ends. The CDR3 loop is CASSQTGNEQFF. CDR3 sequence (DNA): TGTGCCAGTAGTCAAACAGGGAATGAGCAGTTCTTC.

The rearrangement joins TRBV3-1 (or the pseudogene TRBV3-2) to TRBJ2-7; 9 bases line up with TRBD2. The V and J ends lost 3 bases and 4 bases, in that order; junction bases with no gene match: 10. CDR1 and CDR2 (germline): LGHDT, YNNKEL (reference sequence). This CDR3 contains 16 residues. As DNA, the CDR3 is TGTGCCAGCAGCCAGGCCGGGACTAGCCTTAGGTACGAGCAGTACTTC. It translates to CASSQAGTSLRYEQYF.

The chain recombines TRBV6-1 with TRBJ1-6; possible D gene TRBD1, 6 bases. Trimming stripped 4 bases from V and 0 bases from J, with 16 bases between. CDR1 is MNHNS, CDR2 SASEGT, per germline. This CDR3 comprises 18 residues. CDR3 residues: CASSVDTGMSSYNSPLHF. CDR3 nucleotide sequence: TGTGCCAGCAGTGTAGACACAGGGATGAGCTCCTATAATTCACCCCTCCACTTT.

The chain joins TRBV14 to TRBJ1-1; no clear D. The germline V gene encodes CDR1 SGHDN and CDR2 FVKESK. The germline V and J ends were trimmed by 6 bases and 1 base, with 15 bases remaining between them. This CDR3 contains 15 residues. The CDR3 DNA is TGTGCCAGCAGAGCCGACGGAGCGGCGAACACTGAAGCTTTCTTT. This sequence encodes CASRADGAANTEAFF. Filled out from reference TRBV14 and TRBJ1-1, the complete variable domain reads EAGVTQFPSHSVIEKGQTVTLRCDPISGHDNLYWYRRVMGKEIKFLLHFVKESKQDESGMPNNRFLAERTGGTYSTLKVQPAELEDSGVYFCASRADGAANTEAFFGQGTRLTVV.

The CDR3 nucleotides read TGTGCCTGGAGCGGGACAGGGGTTTACACTGAAGCTTTCTTT. Protein product: CAWSGTGVYTEAFF. The chain combines TRBV30 with TRBJ1-1; 10 nucleotides match TRBD1. The trim removed 3 bases at V and 3 bases at J, leaving 4 bases unmatched. This CDR3 is built from 14 residues. Germline CDR1 is GTSNPN and CDR2 is SVGIG (reference sequence).

V is TRBV29-1 and J is TRBJ1-1; D is perhaps TRBD1 (6 bases). CDR1 is SQVTM and CDR2 is ANQGSEA in the germline V gene. This CDR3 is 15 amino acids long. Trimming left V 0 bases short and J 7 bases short, with 18 bases between. CDR3 DNA sequence: TGCAGCGTTGAAGATCGTGGCAGGGGAGTGGGTGAAGCTTTCTTT. This sequence encodes CSVEDRGRGVGEAFF.

The chain couples TRBV6-5 to TRBJ1-3; no clear D gene. V was cut by 7 bases and J by 4 bases, with 11 bases left in between. The germline V gene has CDR1 MNHEY and CDR2 SVGAGI. The CDR3 spans 13 residues. CDR3 sequence (DNA): TGTGCCAGCACCCGTCTATCGGGAAACACCATATATTTT. It encodes CASTRLSGNTIYF.

This chain uses TRBV18 with TRBJ2-7, with 8 nucleotides matching TRBD1. The CDR3 length is 14 residues. V lost 3 bases and J lost 5; bases outside the gene matches: 6. Germline V gene sequence: CDR1 KGHSH, CDR2 LQKENI. The CDR3 DNA reads TGTGCCAGCTCACCTCAGGGGGCGGACGACGAGCAGTACGTC. Amino acids: CASSPQGADDEQYV.

This rearrangement joins TRBV2 to TRBJ1-1, with TRBD1 matching over 8 bases. Germline CDR1 reads SNHLY; CDR2 reads FYNNEI. After removal of 6 bases from V and 6 bases from J, the junction contained 9 bases not matched to a gene. This CDR3 is 14 amino acids long. This chain's CDR3 is CASRAEQGVSEAFF. CDR3 nucleotide sequence: TGTGCCAGCAGGGCAGAACAGGGGGTCTCTGAAGCTTTCTTT.

V gene TRBV18 combines with J gene TRBJ2-3, with D tentatively TRBD1 (6 bases). Deletions cut 3 bases from V and 0 bases from J, with 10 bases between. CDR3 size: 15 residues. In germline, CDR1 is KGHSH, CDR2 LQKENI. In DNA, the CDR3 is TGTGCCAGCTCACCGGGGGCGACTAGCACAGATACGCAGTATTTT. Translation: CASSPGATSTDTQYF.

V is TRBV7-2 and J is TRBJ1-1; D is uncertain. Per the germline V gene, CDR1 is SGHTA and CDR2 is FQGNSA. The V end was cut by 3 bases, the J end by 0 bases, with 8 bases between. This CDR3 comprises 14 residues. Here the CDR3 DNA reads TGTGCCAGCAGCTTCGACATCATGAACACTGAAGCTTTCTTT. This sequence encodes CASSFDIMNTEAFF.

The chain carries TRBV3-1 (or the pseudogene TRBV3-2) and TRBJ2-2, with D maybe TRBD1 (5 bases). Trimming stripped 2 bases from V and 5 bases from J, with 15 bases between. Germline V gene lookup returns CDR1 LGHDT and CDR2 YNNKEL (reference sequence). This CDR3 contains 16 residues. CDR3 protein: CASSQRGLGVTGELFF. CDR3 nucleotides: TGTGCCAGCAGCCAAAGAGGCTTAGGGGTGACCGGGGAGCTGTTTTTT.

This rearrangement joins TRBV6-5 to TRBJ2-5, with 7 bases fitting TRBD2. CDR1 is MNHEY and CDR2 is SVGAGI in the germline V gene. V trimming: 0 bases; J trimming: 5 bases; junction bases outside the gene matches: 6. The CDR3 is 15 residues long. CDR3 amino acids: CASSYSAGAGETQYF. CDR3 nucleotide sequence: TGTGCCAGCAGTTACTCGGCGGGAGCGGGGGAGACCCAGTACTTC.